This T cell receptor beta chain was identified in a study of graft-versus-host responses after intestinal transplantation (dated by TCRdb to the early 2020s). With regard to the full study: The transplants that recipients received were multivisceral, liver-intestinal, or isolated intestinal. After intestinal transplantation, graft-versus-host and host-versus-graft alloreactive T cell clones in the graft, circulation and bone marrow were tracked using bulk TCR-beta CDR3 sequencing. Every recipient was given anti-thymocyte globulin induction, then maintenance tacrolimus and steroids for two to three years. The cohort enrolled 24 intestinal transplant recipients, one of whom was a retransplant, and a few patients without pretransplant specimens were excluded. Donor T cell macrochimerism was defined as a peak of at least 4% donor T cells among recipient peripheral blood mononuclear cells. Samples from three later patients were sequenced in-house on an Illumina MiSeq with MiXCR processing rather than by the commercial service. Alloreactive clones were identified by sequencing pre-transplant mixed lymphocyte reaction products and comparing them with unstimulated pre-transplant donor and recipient T cells. Results and caveats for the whole study, not just this receptor: GvH clones were found in recipient bone marrow, and some of the GvH clones appeared earlier in ileal mucosa or blood, which is consistent with an intestinal mucosal origin. Early after transplant, declines in HvG clones were associated with peak levels of circulating GvH clones. Conclusions were limited by the relatively low number and heterogeneity of intestinal transplant patients. In the allografts of patients with donor T cell macrochimerism, GvH to HvG T cell clonal ratios were high.

Libraries came from the immunoSEQ multiplex PCR assay. Adaptive Biotechnologies carried out high-throughput TCR-beta CDR3 sequencing of genomic DNA for most patients. In the source study's methods: Adaptive's ImmunoSEQ software supplied the TCR sequencing data for 15 to 20 patients, while MiXCR and VDJtools were used to process a few other patients. CDR3 nucleotide sequences shared between donor and recipient were removed because the origin of such sequences could not be assigned. To be classed as alloreactive, a clone needed at least 2-fold expansion over unstimulated cells and a minimum CFSE-low frequency of 0.002% (template counts) or 0.001% (read counts). Clones detected in sequenced pre-transplant spleen, lymph node, or MLR CFSE-low populations of the donor or recipient were defined as mappable. The cumulative frequency of alloreactive clones was calculated as a percentage of all sequences, weighted by copy number. TCRdb took over this immuneACCESS table, retaining in-frame rearrangements with V and J assigned. Such tables are incomplete; in checked studies, under half of the missing clones stem from an unresolved V gene, and the remainder is unexplained. V, J and clone size were drawn from that table, and D and trimming were deduced from the DNA. The sample includes more than 7,500 clones, with roughly 95% observed a single time. 16% of the sample goes to the ten largest clones.

As regards this clone: Its specific antigen is unknown. It has no much larger one-base neighbor in the sample; base qualities were not kept.

After transplant, bone marrow was aspirated from the posterior iliac crest or from another site selected by the physician. At the junction V is shortened by 1 base and J by 3 bases; bases outside the gene matches: 6. The CDR1 and CDR2 encoded by the germline V gene are SGHVS and FQNEAQ. From the cysteine through the phenylalanine, the CDR3 covers 16 amino acids. The only DNA kept is the CDR3, 48 bases in frame from the first base. The V gene is TRBV7-8 and the J gene is TRBJ2-1; the junction holds 7 bases that match TRBD2. The source was bone marrow, collected around 500 days after intestinal transplantation. This receptor was taken from a human patient who received an intestinal transplant, so some T cells may come from the graft donor. The CDR3 region has the sequence CASSLEPSGIYNEQFF. The DNA reads as follows: TGTGCCAGCAGCTTAGAGCCTAGCGGAATCTACAATGAGCAGTTCTTC.